The following is a TCR beta chain sequence with its context. The antigen remains unidentified. The authors prepared UMI-labeled TRB cDNA libraries by 5' RACE. Using the 5' RACE reads, TCRdb records one entry per CDR3 protein without DNA. The sample totals around 40,000 distinct CDR3 sequences; its top ten clones hold approximately 14%. This specimen belongs to a study of CXCR3-negative and CXCR3-positive naive CD8 T cells. Study results and caveats: Diversity proved comparably high across both naive subsets and much lower in memory CD8+ cells.

From germline, CDR1 is PRHDT and CDR2 FYEKMQ (reference sequence). The CDR3 covers 14 residues. The chain links TRBV13 to TRBJ2-7; TCRdb proposes TRBD2, but this gene call is untestable without DNA. The clonotype originates from a human donor in good health. Some clones in this sample may be carry-over from other donors' samples. Material for sequencing was memory CD8+ T cells from blood. CDR3 sequence: CASSLGVGSYEQYF.